This T cell receptor beta chain is drawn from a study of T cells in Graves' hyperthyroidism and ophthalmopathy. The length of the CDR3 is 15 residues. V gave up 7 bases and J gave up 3 bases; unmatched junction bases: 8. CDR1 and CDR2 (germline): SNHLY, FYNNEI. Using RNA transcripts as the source, TCR beta CDR3 regions were amplified. The TCR CDR3 first-round RT-PCR relied on the HTBI primer set. MiXCR, run by TCRdb on the multiplex PCR reads, gives a single entry per CDR3 protein. The sample yields a few hundred thousand distinct CDR3 sequences, roughly 15% seen once. This clonotype was detected many times. Each 10 ml fresh peripheral blood draw supplied the PBMCs.

V is TRBV2 and J is TRBJ2-1; 8 bases are a match to TRBD2. The receptor was isolated from a woman aged 25 to 39 with Graves' ophthalmopathy. The sequenced material came from blood. CDR3 protein: CASTVRGAIYNEQFF. CDR3 nucleotide sequence: TGTGCCAGCACCGTGCGGGGGGCGATCTACAATGAGCAGTTCTTC.